These 17 T cell receptor beta chains share one sample of origin, sequenced in a study of blood T cell repertoires in COVID-19. Generated by immunoSEQ multiplex PCR, the TCRdb table keeps only in-frame clones and is missing some. The table includes 250,000 or so clones, about 87% detected once. The sequenced material came from peripheral blood. The receptors were sampled from a woman under 40 with COVID-19, enrolled during active disease.

This rearrangement joins TRBV27 to TRBJ2-7; 9 nucleotides line up with TRBD1. V lost 4 bases and J lost 6; bases outside the gene matches: 7. The CDR3 spans 14 residues. CDR1 is MNHEY and CDR2 is SMNVEV in the germline V gene (reference sequence). The CDR3 DNA sequence: TGTGCCAGCAGTTCGCGGACAGGGGTGGCCGAGCAGTACGTC. Protein: CASSSRTGVAEQYV.

CDR3 DNA: TGTGCCAGCAGCTTAGATCCCCTCCGGGACACATACACAGATACGCAGTATTTT. The encoded protein is CASSLDPLRDTYTDTQYF. This rearrangement joins TRBV7-8 to TRBJ2-3; D perhaps matches TRBD1 (6 bases). Germline lookup yields CDR1 SGHVS and CDR2 FQNEAQ. The CDR3 loop spans 18 amino acids. Trimming removed 1 base from V and 2 bases from J, with 19 bases in between.

This clone appeared once. Mismatch with germline at one junction end may stem from a read error. The rearrangement uses TRBV7-9 and TRBJ2-4; 10 bases line up with TRBD1. This CDR3 comprises 12 residues. Germline V gene lookup returns CDR1 SEHNR and CDR2 FQNEAQ (reference sequence). For the CDR3, the DNA is TGTGCCAGCAGCCTCCGGGACAGGGGAATGGACTTC. This gives the protein CASSLRDRGMDF.

This clone was detected only a few times. This rearrangement joins TRBV4-3 to TRBJ2-7; tentatively, D is TRBD2 (5 bases). Germline CDR1 and CDR2: LGHNA and YSLEER. The length of the CDR3 is 12 residues. CDR3 sequence: CASSQARLPGRV. CDR3 nucleotides: TGCGCCAGCAGCCAAGCTAGACTGCCGGGAAGGGTC.

The chain uses TRBV4-1 and TRBJ2-3; 12 bases are a match to TRBD2. Germline V gene lookup returns CDR1 MGHRA and CDR2 YSYEKL. J gave up 2 bases and V 6 bases, and 3 bases lay outside the gene matches. This CDR3 contains 15 residues. The CDR3 bases are TGCGCCAGCAGTCGGACTAGCGGGGACACAGATACGCAGTATTTT. This translates into CASSRTSGDTDTQYF.

In this sample, this clone turned up a few times. The gene calls are TRBV9 and TRBJ1-3; D unresolved. With 3 bases removed from V and 0 bases from J, the gap between germline ends came to 13 bases. The germline V gene has CDR1 SGDLS and CDR2 YYNGEE. The length of the CDR3 is 16 residues. In DNA form, the CDR3 reads TGTGCCAGCAGCGCCGCCGAGTATACCTCTGGAAACACCATATATTTT. This gives the protein CASSAAEYTSGNTIYF. The complete variable domain, with remaining parts taken from reference TRBV9 and TRBJ1-3, reads DSGVTQTPKHLITATGQRVTLRCSPRSGDLSVYWYQQSLDQGLQFLIQYYNGEERAKGNILERFSAQQFPDLHSELNLSSLELGDSALYFCASSAAEYTSGNTIYFGEGSWLTVV.

The chain couples TRBV5-1 to TRBJ2-3; 10 bases are a match to TRBD2. Germline CDR1 is SGHRS and CDR2 is YFSETQ. J was trimmed by 5 bases and V by 6 bases; bases with no gene match: 9. The CDR3 is 15 amino acids. CDR3 residues: CASKVSGGPGDTQYF. The CDR3 coding sequence is TGCGCCAGCAAAGTTAGCGGGGGGCCGGGAGATACGCAGTATTTT.

This clone came up a few times. CDR3 residues: CASSKIPRDRGVHEQYV. DNA of the CDR3: TGTGCCAGCAGCAAAATCCCCCGGGACAGGGGAGTACACGAGCAGTACGTC. The chain has TRBV21-1 and TRBJ2-7; TRBD1 is the table's D call and was not checked against the DNA. TRBV21-1 represents a pseudogene. The CDR3 consists of 17 residues.

This sequence joins TRBV12-5 and TRBJ1-3; 8 bases line up with TRBD1. The CDR3 sequence is 16 residues long. From germline, CDR1 is LGHNT and CDR2 FRNRAP. Trimming at V came to 4 bases and at J to 0 bases, leaving 5 bases not matched to a gene. The chain's CDR3 is CASGSTGGYSGNTIYF. The CDR3 DNA reads as TGTGCTAGTGGTTCAACAGGGGGTTACTCTGGAAACACCATATATTTT.

The CDR3 DNA is TGTGCCAGCAGCCCAGAGGGGGTCTATAGCAATCAGCCCCAGCATTTT. Residues: CASSPEGVYSNQPQHF. The V call is TRBV7-2, the J call TRBJ1-5; a possible D gene is TRBD1 (6 bases). This CDR3 region has 16 residues. The ends were cut back, 5 bases at V and 0 bases at J, with 14 bases in the middle. Germline V CDR1 and CDR2: SGHTA, FQGNSA.

This chain connects TRBV5-6 to TRBJ2-1; 8 bases are shared with TRBD2. V trimming: 2 bases; J trimming: 6 bases; junction bases outside the gene matches: 7. CDR3 size: 15 residues. The germline V gene has CDR1 SGHDT and CDR2 YYEEEE. CDR3 nucleotides: TGTGCCAGCAGCTTTGGGCGGGGGGCAATCAATGAGCAGTTCTTC. Translation gives CASSFGRGAINEQFF. Full variable domain (outside the CDR3, taken from reference TRBV5-6 and TRBJ2-1): DAGVTQSPTHLIKTRGQQVTLRCSPKSGHDTVSWYQQALGQGPQFIFQYYEEEERQRGNFPDRFSGHQFPNYSSELNVNALLLGDSALYLCASSFGRGAINEQFFGPGTRLTVL.

The J gene is TRBJ1-6, the V gene TRBV7-2; D ambiguous. The V gene lost 1 base and the J gene lost 7 bases, with 11 bases spanning the gap. The CDR3 is made up of 15 amino acids. CDR1 and CDR2 from the germline V gene are SGHTA and FQGNSA. The CDR3 DNA reads as TGTGCCAGCAGCTTAGAAGCGGGGTGGAATTCACCCCTCCACTTT. As protein: CASSLEAGWNSPLHF.

J is TRBJ2-7 and V is TRBV5-1, with 10 nucleotides matching TRBD2. The CDR3 runs 17 residues. Germline CDR1 is SGHRS and CDR2 is YFSETQ. V trimming: 0 bases; J trimming: 1 base; junction bases outside the gene matches: 7. CDR3 nucleotide sequence: TGCGCCAGCAGCTTGGTGGTAGCGGGGGGTCGGTCCTACGAGCAGTACTTC. Protein sequence: CASSLVVAGGRSYEQYF.

V usage is TRBV6-1 and J usage is TRBJ2-7; 7 positions agree with TRBD2. CDR1 and CDR2 (germline): MNHNS, SASEGT. V dropped 2 bases and J dropped 6; count of bases not matched to a gene: 7. This CDR3 comprises 14 residues. CDR3: CASSEWGGVGEQYV. The CDR3 nucleotides read TGTGCCAGCAGTGAATGGGGGGGGGTTGGCGAGCAGTACGTC.

The V and J genes are TRBV27 and TRBJ2-1; TRBD2 agrees at 8 bases. Germline CDR1 and CDR2: MNHEY and SMNVEV (reference sequence). The junction had 8 bases not matched to a gene; V was cut back by 5 bases and J by 5 bases. The CDR3 length is 15 residues. The DNA of the CDR3 is TGTGCCAGCAGTCCATCGGGACTAGGAGACAATGAGCAGTTCTTC. It encodes CASSPSGLGDNEQFF.

The chain has TRBV18 and TRBJ2-7, with D possibly TRBD1 on 5 matching bases. V lost 2 bases to trimming and J lost 1 base, with 18 bases between them. The germline gives CDR1 KGHSH, CDR2 LQKENI. The CDR3 is 17 residues long. The CDR3, as DNA: TGTGCCAGCTCACCAATGCTGGTAGAAACAGGATCCTACGAGCAGTACTTC. Translated, it gives CASSPMLVETGSYEQYF.

This clone came up once. V and J are TRBV5-1 and TRBJ2-7; TRBD1 aligns across 10 bases. The V and J ends lost 3 bases and 7 bases, in that order; junction bases with no gene match: 7. This CDR3 has 14 residues. The germline V gene encodes CDR1 SGHRS and CDR2 YFSETQ. DNA of the CDR3: TGCGCCAGCAGCTCGGGACAGGGGATTACAGAGCAGTACGTC. Amino acids: CASSSGQGITEQYV.